This T cell receptor beta chain was recorded in a study of CD4 T cells in relation to SARS-CoV-2 and coronaviruses (dated by TCRdb to the early 2020s). In the study overall: The ViraFEST assay cultured PBMCs with antigen for around nine days, then sequenced TCR beta CDR3s to find antigen-specific clonal expansions. An HIV-1 Nef peptide pool or a no-peptide culture served as the negative reference condition. HLA restriction was mapped for shared crossreactive spike epitopes using patient-derived lymphoblastoid cell lines. Memory CD4+ T cell crossreactivity between SARS-CoV-2 and common cold coronavirus spike proteins was assessed at the TCR clonotype level in the study. The Adaptive Biotechnologies TCR-sequencing kit was used to sequence samples from a few pre-COVID donors and the naive versus memory experiments, whereas other data were Illumina-based. For other donors in the study, expansion assays were sequenced with a different, Illumina-based TCR-beta assay. Broad study findings and their caveats: Because the crossreactivity analysis focused on spike protein, crossreactivity against other viral proteins was not assessed. Because no donor provided both pre-pandemic and post-infection samples, tracing the source of pre-existing responses was limited. Memory CD4+ clonotypes crossrecognizing SARS-CoV-2 and at least one common cold coronavirus spike were found in 60% to 70% of donors. Significantly weaker SARS-CoV-2-driven expansion was shown by crossreactive clones than by monoreactive clones, consistent with antigenic imprinting. The study was limited by small numbers of patients and tested TCRs.

Notes on this clone: Its binding antigen is unknown. No clone much larger than this one lies a single base away; base qualities are absent.

From V the trimming removes 3 bases and from J it removes 1 base, while the gene matches leave 5 bases of the junction unaccounted for. The germline V gene yields SGDLS for CDR1 and YYNGEE for CDR2. The CDR3, from cysteine to phenylalanine, totals 16 residues. Only the CDR3 part of the read is kept: 48 bases, read in frame from the first base. Receptor libraries were prepared by the immunoSEQ multiplex PCR assay. Regarding the original processing steps: During preprocessing, nonproductive sequences were removed, along with CDR3s that did not begin with C, did not end with F or W, or were shorter than 7 amino acids. The MANAFEST web app was used to call antigen-specific clonotypes on the basis of expansion compared with the reference and with other culture wells. A clone was considered positive if the clone showed significant expansion compared with the reference culture in 2 of 3 replicate wells at an FDR below 0.05. Positive clones also required significant expansion versus all other tandem wells and an odds ratio above 5. After three terminal residues were trimmed from each end, CDR3 homology was quantified as pairwise Levenshtein distance using the stringdist R package. This is the immuneACCESS table as TCRdb keeps it, with only in-frame sequences that have V and J called. A part of the clones is gone; compared with another copy, unresolved V genes explain less than half, and the rest is unexplained. That table furnishes V, J and clone size, whereas the DNA furnished D and trimming. The sample table holds 20,000 to 30,000 clones, of which about 70% were seen once. The ten largest clones add up to 10% of the sample.

CD4+ T cells from unexposed donors were collected before the COVID-19 pandemic (2011-2018). After about 10 days of culture, CD4+ T cells were isolated with the EasySep CD4+ T cell isolation kit. As cell number allowed, CD4+ T cells from unexposed donors were tested for reactivity to SARS-CoV-2 S and N and to four common cold coronavirus spike pools. Each well held about 2 million PBMCs cultured in IMDM containing about 5% human AB serum and 10 IU/ml IL-2. Half of the culture medium was replaced with fresh IL-2-containing medium on days 3 and 7. In general, every peptide culture condition was set up in three replicate wells. The leukapheresis product for the unexposed donors was obtained through commercial purchase. PBMCs were isolated from leukapheresis product or whole blood by Ficoll-Paque PLUS gradient centrifugation. PBMCs were either used fresh in the expansion assay or cryopreserved at -140 degrees C. The QIAamp Micro DNA Kit was used to extract genomic DNA from the CD4+ T cells.

The sequence was collected from a human donor in good health. The rearrangement joined TRBV9 to TRBJ2-1, and TRBD1 aligns with 9 junction nucleotides. The material sequenced was CD4+ T cells from PBMCs, cultured in vitro. The CDR3 in this case is CASSAGGQGSYNEQFF. The DNA sequence follows: TGTGCCAGCAGCGCGGGGGGACAGGGTTCCTACAATGAGCAGTTCTTC.